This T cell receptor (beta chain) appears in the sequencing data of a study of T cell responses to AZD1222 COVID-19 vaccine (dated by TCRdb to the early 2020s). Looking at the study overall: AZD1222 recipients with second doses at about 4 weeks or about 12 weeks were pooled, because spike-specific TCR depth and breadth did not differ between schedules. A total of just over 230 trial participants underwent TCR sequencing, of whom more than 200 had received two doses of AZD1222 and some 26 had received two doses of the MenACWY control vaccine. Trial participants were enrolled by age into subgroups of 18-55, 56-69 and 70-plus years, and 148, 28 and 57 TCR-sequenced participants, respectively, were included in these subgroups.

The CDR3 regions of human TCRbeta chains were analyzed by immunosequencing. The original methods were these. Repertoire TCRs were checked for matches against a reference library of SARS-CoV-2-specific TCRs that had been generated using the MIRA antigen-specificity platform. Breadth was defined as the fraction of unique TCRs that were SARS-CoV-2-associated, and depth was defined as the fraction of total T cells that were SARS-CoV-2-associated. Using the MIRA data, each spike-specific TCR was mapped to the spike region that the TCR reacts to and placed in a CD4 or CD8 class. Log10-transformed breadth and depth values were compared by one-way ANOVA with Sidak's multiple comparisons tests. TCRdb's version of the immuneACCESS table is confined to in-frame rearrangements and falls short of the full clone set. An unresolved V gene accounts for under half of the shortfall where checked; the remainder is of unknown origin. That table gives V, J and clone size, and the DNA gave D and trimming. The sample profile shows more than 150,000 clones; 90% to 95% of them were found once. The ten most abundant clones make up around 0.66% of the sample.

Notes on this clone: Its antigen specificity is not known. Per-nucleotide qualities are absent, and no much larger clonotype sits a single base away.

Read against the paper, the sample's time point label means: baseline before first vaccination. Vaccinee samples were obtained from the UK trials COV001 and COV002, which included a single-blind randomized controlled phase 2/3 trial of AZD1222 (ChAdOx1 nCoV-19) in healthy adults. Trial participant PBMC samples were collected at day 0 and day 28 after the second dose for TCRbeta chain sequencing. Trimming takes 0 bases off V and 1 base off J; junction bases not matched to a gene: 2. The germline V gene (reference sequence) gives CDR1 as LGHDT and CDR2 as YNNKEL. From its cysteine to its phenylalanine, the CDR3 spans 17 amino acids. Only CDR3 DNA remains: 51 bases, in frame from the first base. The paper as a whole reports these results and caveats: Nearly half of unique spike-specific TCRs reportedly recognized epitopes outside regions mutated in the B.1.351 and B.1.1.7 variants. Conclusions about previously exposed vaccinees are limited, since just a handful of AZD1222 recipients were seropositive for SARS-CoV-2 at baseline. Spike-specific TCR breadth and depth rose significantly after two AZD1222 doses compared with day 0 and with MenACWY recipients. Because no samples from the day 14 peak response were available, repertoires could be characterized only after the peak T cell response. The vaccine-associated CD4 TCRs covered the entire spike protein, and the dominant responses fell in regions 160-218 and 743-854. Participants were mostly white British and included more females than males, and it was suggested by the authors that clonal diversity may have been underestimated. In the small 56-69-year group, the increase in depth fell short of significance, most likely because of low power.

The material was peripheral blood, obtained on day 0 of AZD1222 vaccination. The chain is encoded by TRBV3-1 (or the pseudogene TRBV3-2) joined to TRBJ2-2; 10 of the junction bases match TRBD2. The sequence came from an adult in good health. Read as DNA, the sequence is TGTGCCAGCAGCCAAGAGAGACTAGCGGGGAACACCGGGGAGCTGTTTTTT. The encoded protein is CASSQERLAGNTGELFF.